The source of this TCR beta chain is a study of response to subunit inactivated influenza vaccine (dated by TCRdb to 2017 to 2018). A note on the overall study: To follow how T cells responded to a trivalent subunit inactivated influenza vaccine, the researchers relied on deep quantitative profiling of the T cell receptor repertoire.

In this sample, this clonotype turned up a few times. Its antigen is not yet known. Per-base qualities were not stored, and no clone one base away is much larger. The method was RT-PCR. Sequencing relied on an Illumina HiSeq 2500. TCRdb passed the public sequencing reads through fastp at Q25 and MiXCR, retaining productive beta sequences. Rows with one shared CDR3 protein collapse into an entry with the most common genes and DNA. In all, the sample holds around 760,000 distinct CDR3 sequences, and roughly 13% of those were seen once. The top ten hold less than 9% of the sample. Findings and caveats that apply to the study as a whole: It was suggested by the authors that each seasonal influenza vaccination may recruit only a limited number of new T cells.

At the junction V is shortened by 0 bases and J by 8 bases, with 8 bases in between. The germline V gene specifies LGHNA as CDR1 and YSLEER as CDR2. The cysteine opens and the phenylalanine closes a CDR3 of 14 amino acids. Left in the record is the CDR3 DNA by itself, 42 bases read in frame from the first base. The rearranged chain carries TRBV4-3 and TRBJ1-6; no D segment can be confidently identified. This TCR came from a man aged 45-60 years who received an inactivated influenza vaccine. Donor details come from another sample of the same person, matched by shared clones. The source material was PBMCs from blood, sampled 14 to 15 days before vaccination. At the DNA level, the sequence is TGCGCCAGCAGCCAAGATTGGAAGGATTCACCCCTCCACTTT. Its coded protein is CASSQDWKDSPLHF.